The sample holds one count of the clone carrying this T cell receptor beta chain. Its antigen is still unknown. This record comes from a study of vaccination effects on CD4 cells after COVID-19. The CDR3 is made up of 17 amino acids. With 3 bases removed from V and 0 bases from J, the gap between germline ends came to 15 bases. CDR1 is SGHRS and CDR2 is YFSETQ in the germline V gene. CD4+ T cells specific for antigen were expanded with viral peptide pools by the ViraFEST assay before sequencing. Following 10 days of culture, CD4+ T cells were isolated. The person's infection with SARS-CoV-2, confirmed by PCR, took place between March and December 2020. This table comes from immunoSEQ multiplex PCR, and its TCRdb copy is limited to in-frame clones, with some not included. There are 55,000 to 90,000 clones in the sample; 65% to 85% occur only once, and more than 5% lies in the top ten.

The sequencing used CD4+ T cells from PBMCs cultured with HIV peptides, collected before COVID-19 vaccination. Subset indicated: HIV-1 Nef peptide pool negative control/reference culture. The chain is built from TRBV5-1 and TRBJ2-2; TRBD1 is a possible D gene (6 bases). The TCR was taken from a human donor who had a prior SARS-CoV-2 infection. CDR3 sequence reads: CASSYFQGQTNTGELFF. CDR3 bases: TGCGCCAGCAGCTACTTTCAGGGGCAAACGAACACCGGGGAGCTGTTTTTT.